This TCR beta chain comes out of a study of CD8 T cells in Susac syndrome. The CDR3 length is 14 residues. The V and J ends lost 0 bases and 6 bases respectively, with 13 bases between them. Germline V gene data show CDR1 as SGHTS and CDR2 as YDEGEE. RNA in amounts of 0.5 to 1 ug was reverse transcribed with random hexamers. MiXCR was run by TCRdb on the immunoSEQ multiplex PCR reads, yielding one entry per CDR3 protein. The sample holds almost 450,000 distinct CDR3 sequences; about 85% are singletons and the top ten take under 0.15%. The specimen was CD8+ T cells from PBMCs. The chain carries TRBV5-8 and TRBJ2-7, with D possibly called TRBD1 or TRBD2 (6 bases each). This clonotype was sampled from a human donor with multiple sclerosis. CDR3 region: CASSLEQGLREQYF. CDR3 DNA: TGTGCCAGCAGCTTGGAACAGGGACTCCGCGAGCAGTACTTC.